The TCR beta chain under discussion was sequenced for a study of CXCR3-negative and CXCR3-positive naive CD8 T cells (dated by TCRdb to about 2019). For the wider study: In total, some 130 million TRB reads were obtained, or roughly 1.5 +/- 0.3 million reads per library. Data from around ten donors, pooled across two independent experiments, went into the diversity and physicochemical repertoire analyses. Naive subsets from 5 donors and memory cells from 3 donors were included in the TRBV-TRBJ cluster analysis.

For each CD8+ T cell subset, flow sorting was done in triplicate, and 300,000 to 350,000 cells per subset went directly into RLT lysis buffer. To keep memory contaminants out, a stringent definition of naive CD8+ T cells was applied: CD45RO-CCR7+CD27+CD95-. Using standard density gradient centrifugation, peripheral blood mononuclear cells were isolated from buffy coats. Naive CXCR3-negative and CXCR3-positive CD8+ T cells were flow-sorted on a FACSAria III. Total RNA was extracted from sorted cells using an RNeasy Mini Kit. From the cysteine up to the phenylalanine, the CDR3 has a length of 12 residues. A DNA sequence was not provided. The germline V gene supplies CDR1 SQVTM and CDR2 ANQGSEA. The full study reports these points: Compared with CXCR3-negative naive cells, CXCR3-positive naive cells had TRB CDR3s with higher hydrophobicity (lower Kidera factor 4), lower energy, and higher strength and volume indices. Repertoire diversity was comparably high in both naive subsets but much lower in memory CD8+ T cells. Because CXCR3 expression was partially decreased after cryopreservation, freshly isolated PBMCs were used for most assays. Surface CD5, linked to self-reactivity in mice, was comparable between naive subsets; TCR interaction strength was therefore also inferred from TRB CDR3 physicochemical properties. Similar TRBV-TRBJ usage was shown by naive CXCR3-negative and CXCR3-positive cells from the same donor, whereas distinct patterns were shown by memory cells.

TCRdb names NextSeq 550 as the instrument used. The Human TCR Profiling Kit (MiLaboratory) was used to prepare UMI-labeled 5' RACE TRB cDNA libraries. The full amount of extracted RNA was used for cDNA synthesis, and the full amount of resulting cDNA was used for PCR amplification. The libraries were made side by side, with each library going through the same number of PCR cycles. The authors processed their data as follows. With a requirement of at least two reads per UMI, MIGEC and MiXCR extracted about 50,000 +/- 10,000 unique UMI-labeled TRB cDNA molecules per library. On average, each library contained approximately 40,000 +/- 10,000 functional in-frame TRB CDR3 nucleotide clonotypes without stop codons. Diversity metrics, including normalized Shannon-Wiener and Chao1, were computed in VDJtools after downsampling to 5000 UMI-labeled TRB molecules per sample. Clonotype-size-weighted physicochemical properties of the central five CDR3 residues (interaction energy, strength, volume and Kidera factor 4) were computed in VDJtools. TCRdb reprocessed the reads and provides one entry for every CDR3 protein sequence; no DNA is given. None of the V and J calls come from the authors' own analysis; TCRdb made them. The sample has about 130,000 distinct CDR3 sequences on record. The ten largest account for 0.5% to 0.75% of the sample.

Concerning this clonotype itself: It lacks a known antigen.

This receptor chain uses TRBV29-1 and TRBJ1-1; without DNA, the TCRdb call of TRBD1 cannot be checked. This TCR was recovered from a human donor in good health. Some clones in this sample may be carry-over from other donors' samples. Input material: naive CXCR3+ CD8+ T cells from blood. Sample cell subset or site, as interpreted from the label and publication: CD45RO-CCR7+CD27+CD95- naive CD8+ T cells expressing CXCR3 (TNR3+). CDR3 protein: CSGLSQGTEAFF.